These T cell receptor beta chains were read from a single sample in a study of shared clonotypes between healthy human individuals. Clones were sequenced by immunoSEQ multiplex PCR, and TCRdb holds only the in-frame ones, with some missing. The sample lists around 2.3 million clones; nearly 97% were seen once. The sequencing input was naive CD4+ T cells sorted from blood. These receptors all stem from a young man in good health. Both conserved end residues are part of each CDR3. The D gene is left open where the match is weak. Size values are once, few and many counts, or a class for expanded clones, and some rows have none.

size: NA
J: TRBJ1-5
V: TRBV4-1
D: NA
DNA: TGCGCCAGCAGTTGGTCAGAAAGAAATCAGCCCCAGCATTTT
CDR3: CASSWSERNQPQHF

size: NA
J: TRBJ2-7
V: TRBV28
D: TRBD1
DNA: TGTGCCAGCAGCCAGGACAGGCCCTCCTACGAGCAGTACTTC
CDR3: CASSQDRPSYEQYF

size: NA
J: TRBJ2-3
V: TRBV5-1
D: NA
DNA: TGCGCCAGCAGTCGAATACCCACAGATACGCAGTATTTT
CDR3: CASSRIPTDTQYF

size: NA
J: TRBJ1-4
V: TRBV6-5
D: NA
DNA: TGTGCCAGCAGGCTACTGTGGGAGGCTAATGAAAAACTGTTTTTT
CDR3: CASRLLWEANEKLFF

size: NA
J: TRBJ1-6
V: TRBV6-5
D: NA
DNA: TGTGCCAGCAGTTCCACTCGCTCCTATAATTCACCCCTCCACTTT
CDR3: CASSSTRSYNSPLHF

size: NA
J: TRBJ1-1
V: TRBV5-5
D: TRBD1
DNA: TGTGCCAGCAGCCGACAGGGGAACACTGAAGCTTTCTTT
CDR3: CASSRQGNTEAFF

size: NA
J: TRBJ1-5
V: TRBV10-3
D: NA
DNA: TGTGCCATCAGTGAGAGCCGGGACGGCAATCAGCCCCAGCATTTT
CDR3: CAISESRDGNQPQHF

size: NA
J: TRBJ2-5
V: TRBV6-5
D: NA
DNA: TGTGCCAGCAGTCCCAGTGGAGGGCGGGGAGAGACCCAGTACTTC
CDR3: CASSPSGGRGETQYF

size: NA
J: TRBJ2-1
V: TRBV9
D: TRBD2
DNA: TGTGCCAGCAGCGCGACTAGCGGGAGGGCAAATGAGCAGTTCTTC
CDR3: CASSATSGRANEQFF

size: NA
J: TRBJ2-7
V: TRBV10-3
D: NA
DNA: TGTGCCATCAGTGAGTCGAAAGCGGAGAGCTCCTACGAGCAGTACTTC
CDR3: CAISESKAESSYEQYF

size: NA
J: TRBJ2-5
V: TRBV10-3
D: NA
DNA: TGTGCCATCAGTGCTCTAGATGGAGAGACCCAGTACTTC
CDR3: CAISALDGETQYF

size: NA
J: TRBJ2-5
V: TRBV7-2
D: TRBD2
DNA: TGTGCCAGCAGCTACGGGACTAGCCCAGAGACCCAGTACTTC
CDR3: CASSYGTSPETQYF

size: NA
J: TRBJ2-2
V: TRBV5-1
D: NA
DNA: TGCGCCAGCAGCCGCCTCCCCAACGGGGACACCGGGGAGCTGTTTTTT
CDR3: CASSRLPNGDTGELFF

size: NA
J: TRBJ2-7
V: TRBV11-2
D: NA
DNA: TGTGCCAGCAGCTCTCAGGTTTTCTACGAGCAGTACTTC
CDR3: CASSSQVFYEQYF

size: NA
J: TRBJ2-5
V: TRBV7-2
D: NA
DNA: TGTGCCAGCAGCCTTTGGGGTGGGGGGCTAAGAGAGACCCAGTACTTC
CDR3: CASSLWGGGLRETQYF

size: NA
J: TRBJ1-1
V: TRBV29-1
D: TRBD1
DNA: TGCAGCGTTGCGGGGGGGACAGTTGAAGCTTTCTTT
CDR3: CSVAGGTVEAFF

size: few
J: TRBJ1-6
V: TRBV7-6
D: TRBD1
DNA: TGTGCCAGCAGCTTGGGACAGTGGAATTCACCCCTCCACTTT
CDR3: CASSLGQWNSPLHF

size: NA
J: TRBJ2-4
V: TRBV5-1
D: TRBD2
DNA: TGCGCCAGCAGCTTGGAAGCGGGACTAGCCAAAAACATTCAGTACTTC
CDR3: CASSLEAGLAKNIQYF

size: NA
J: TRBJ2-7
V: TRBV19
D: TRBD1
DNA: TGTGCCAGTAGTATTCGGGACAGCAACTCCTACGAGCAGTACTTC
CDR3: CASSIRDSNSYEQYF

size: NA
J: TRBJ1-2
V: TRBV6-6
D: TRBD1
DNA: TGTGCCAGCAGTTATTCCGGGACAGTAAAAGGCTACACCTTC
CDR3: CASSYSGTVKGYTF

size: NA
J: TRBJ2-5
V: TRBV10-3
D: NA
DNA: TGTGCCATCAGTGAGATTCAAGAGACCCAGTACTTC
CDR3: CAISEIQETQYF

size: NA
J: TRBJ2-1
V: TRBV2
D: TRBD1
DNA: TGTGCCAGTAGCCGGGACAGGGGGATCGATGAGCAGTTCTTC
CDR3: CASSRDRGIDEQFF

size: NA
J: TRBJ1-1
V: TRBV28
D: NA
DNA: TGTGCCAGCAGTTTTGTGGGGGAACGAGCTTTCTTT
CDR3: CASSFVGERAFF

size: NA
J: TRBJ2-1
V: TRBV2
D: TRBD2
DNA: TGTGCCAGCAGTGTAGCGGGAGTTAACGATGAGCAGTTCTTC
CDR3: CASSVAGVNDEQFF

size: NA
J: TRBJ2-7
V: TRBV6-5
D: NA
DNA: TGTGCCAGCAGTTCGGCAGGGAATTACGAGCAGTACTTC
CDR3: CASSSAGNYEQYF

size: NA
J: TRBJ2-5
V: TRBV5-1
D: TRBD1
DNA: TGCGCCAGCAGCCTGGACAGGGTTGAGACCCAGTACTTC
CDR3: CASSLDRVETQYF

size: NA
J: TRBJ1-1
V: TRBV14
D: NA
DNA: TGTGCCAGCAGCCAAACGGCACTGGCCGGTGAAGCTTTCTTT
CDR3: CASSQTALAGEAFF

size: NA
J: TRBJ1-6
V: TRBV6-6
D: TRBD1
DNA: TGTGCCAGCAGCCTACAGGGGGCGTATTCACCCCTCCACTTT
CDR3: CASSLQGAYSPLHF